What follows are 27 T cell receptor beta chains derived from one specimen sequenced in a study of cytomegalovirus exposure and HLA in healthy donors. PCR was performed using 60 Vbeta and 13 Jbeta primers. Sequenced by immunoSEQ multiplex PCR; TCRdb stores in-frame clones only, minus some. The repertoire holds fewer than 110,000 clones, with roughly 80% as singletons. Material: PBMCs. The receptors derive from a man between 40 and 49 years old in good health and CMV-seronegative.

This clone has just one count. The rearrangement links TRBV5-4 to TRBJ2-2, with D maybe TRBD2 (5 bases). Trimming removed 4 bases at V and 5 bases at J, with 18 bases between. CDR1 is SGHNT and CDR2 is YYREEE in the germline V gene (reference sequence). CDR3 length equals 16 residues. The chain's CDR3 is CASSLPNPGGTGELFF. CDR3 DNA sequence: TGTGCCAGCAGCCTTCCAAACCCCGGCGGGACCGGGGAGCTGTTTTTT.

V and J are TRBV10-3 and TRBJ1-2, with TRBD1 matching over 9 bases. CDR3 length: 14 residues. V shed 4 bases and J 6 bases; nucleotides not matched to a gene: 6. Germline-derived CDR1 and CDR2 are ENHRY and SYGVKD. CDR3: CAISADRGKHGYTF. CDR3 nucleotide sequence: TGTGCCATCAGTGCGGACAGGGGTAAACATGGCTACACCTTC.

This clone was recorded a few times. This chain joins TRBV19 and TRBJ2-1; 9 nucleotides agree with TRBD2. Germline CDR1 is LNHDA and CDR2 is SQIVND (reference sequence). This CDR3 is 15 amino acids long. V dropped 1 base and J dropped 4; count of bases not matched to a gene: 2. The CDR3 nucleotides read TGTGCCAGTAGTATAGGGCGGGGGGGTTACAATGAGCAGTTCTTC. It encodes CASSIGRGGYNEQFF.

On this clone itself: An end of the junction does not agree with germline; a read error may underlie this. The same CDR3 is also encoded by other DNA sequences in this sample. The V gene is TRBV28, the J gene TRBJ1-6; 7 nucleotides align to TRBD1. Germline V gene data show CDR1 as MDHEN and CDR2 as SYDVKM. CDR3 length: 14 amino acids. CDR3 nucleotide sequence: TGTGCCAGCAGCCTGGGACAGAATAATTCCCCCCTCCACTTT. Translating gives CASSLGQNNSPLHF.

The V and J genes are TRBV5-1 and TRBJ1-1; 8 nucleotides line up with TRBD1. This CDR3 is built from 13 residues. Germline V CDR1 and CDR2: SGHRS, YFSETQ. V dropped 5 bases and J dropped 5; count of bases not matched to a gene: 5. Here the CDR3 DNA reads TGCGCCAGCAGTGAGACAGGGGAGACTGAAGCTTTCTTT. Protein product: CASSETGETEAFF. Together with reference TRBV5-1 and TRBJ1-1, the CDR3 gives the full variable domain: KAGVTQTPRYLIKTRGQQVTLSCSPISGHRSVSWYQQTPGQGLQFLFEYFSETQRNKGNFPGRFSGRQFSNSRSEMNVSTLELGDSALYLCASSETGETEAFFGQGTRLTVV.

The J gene is TRBJ2-5, the V gene TRBV10-3, with 12 bases lining up with TRBD2. Germline values: CDR1 ENHRY, CDR2 SYGVKD. The CDR3 loop spans 14 amino acids. V trimming: 4 bases; J trimming: 5 bases; junction bases outside the gene matches: 2. This chain's CDR3 is CAISGLAGVETQYF. The CDR3 DNA reads as TGTGCCATCAGTGGACTAGCGGGGGTGGAGACCCAGTACTTC.

This clone was recorded a few times. This CDR3 is also generated by other DNA sequences in the sample. This chain links TRBV7-2 with TRBJ2-7; a weak D match, TRBD1 (6 bases). The ends were cut back, 5 bases at V and 3 bases at J, with 8 bases in the middle. The CDR3 is made up of 12 amino acids. Germline lookup yields CDR1 SGHTA and CDR2 FQGNSA. The CDR3 nucleotides are TGTGCCAGCAGCCTGACAGGCTACGAGCAGTACTTC. Its protein product is CASSLTGYEQYF.

The V call is TRBV12-5, the J call TRBJ1-3, with 9 bases lining up with TRBD1. The CDR3 spans 13 residues. CDR1 is LGHNT, CDR2 FRNRAP, per germline. The ends lost 4 bases at V and 6 bases at J; junction bases unmatched: 1. In DNA form, the CDR3 reads TGTGCTAGTGGTTGGACAGGGGTAAACACCATATATTTT. Its translation is CASGWTGVNTIYF.

V gene TRBV9 combines with J gene TRBJ1-3; tentatively, D is TRBD1 (6 bases). V lost 3 bases to trimming and J lost 4 bases, with 17 bases between them. The length of the CDR3 is 16 residues. Germline values: CDR1 SGDLS, CDR2 YYNGEE. CDR3 nucleotide sequence: TGTGCCAGCAGCGCCGGCGGGGGGCGATCGGGAAACACCATATATTTT. It yields the protein CASSAGGGRSGNTIYF.

The chain has TRBV5-1 and TRBJ1-2; no reliable D call. The CDR3 covers 14 residues. The V gene's germline CDR1 is SGHRS and CDR2 YFSETQ. Trimming took off 0 bases at V and 3 bases at J, with 9 bases between the two ends. The CDR3 sequence is CASSLAGSDYGYTF. The CDR3 coding sequence is TGCGCCAGCAGCTTGGCGGGGAGTGACTATGGCTACACCTTC.

The chain joins TRBV18 to TRBJ1-3; D gene ambiguous. The germline gives CDR1 KGHSH, CDR2 LQKENI. V was clipped by 8 bases and J by 4 bases, with 9 bases between them. The CDR3 contains 12 residues. CDR3 nucleotide sequence: TGTGCCAGCCACGCGTCGGGAAACACCATATATTTT. Its translation is CASHASGNTIYF.

V is TRBV13 and J is TRBJ1-2; no reliable D call. Germline loops: CDR1 PRHDT, CDR2 FYEKMQ (reference sequence). This CDR3 is 18 amino acids long. Trimming pared 0 bases from V and 2 bases from J, leaving 19 bases between. The CDR3 region has the DNA TGTGCCAGCAGCTTAGGTTCCTCCGGAGCAGGCGGGAACTATGGCTACACCTTC. It is translated as CASSLGSSGAGGNYGYTF.

The genes are TRBV9 and TRBJ1-2; 7 bases are a match to TRBD1. The V gene end was trimmed by 0 bases and the J gene end by 3 bases; junction bases not matched to a gene: 5. The CDR3 sequence is 15 residues long. Germline V gives CDR1 SGDLS, CDR2 YYNGEE. The CDR3 loop is CASSVGTGIDYGYTF. The CDR3 nucleotides are TGTGCCAGCAGCGTAGGGACAGGAATCGACTATGGCTACACCTTC.

This chain joins TRBV6-1 and TRBJ1-1; the D gene is possibly TRBD1 (5 bases). Germline V CDR1 and CDR2: MNHNS, SASEGT. This CDR3 region has 13 residues. V lost 5 bases and J 1 base, leaving 8 bases between the germline ends. The CDR3 DNA reads as TGTGCCAGCAGTTCAGGGTCGAACACTGAAGCTTTCTTT. It encodes CASSSGSNTEAFF.

J is TRBJ1-3 and V is TRBV7-2; D possibly corresponds to TRBD1 (6 bases). CDR3 length: 17 amino acids. V lost 5 bases and J 2 bases, leaving 19 bases between the germline ends. Germline CDR1 is SGHTA and CDR2 is FQGNSA. The CDR3 bases are TGTGCCAGCAGCCAACACAGAATGGGGGCGGCTGGAAACACCATATATTTT. Protein: CASSQHRMGAAGNTIYF.

V gene TRBV2 combines with J gene TRBJ2-1, with TRBD1 as a possible D gene (5 bases). The CDR3 has 15 amino acids. Germline CDR1 and CDR2: SNHLY and FYNNEI. Trimming stripped 1 base from V and 0 bases from J, with 7 bases between. The CDR3 sequence is CASSEGRASYNEQFF. The CDR3 nucleotides are TGTGCCAGCAGTGAAGGCAGGGCCTCCTACAATGAGCAGTTCTTC.

This clone showed up just once. The chain has TRBV5-1 and TRBJ1-2, with TRBD1 matching over 7 bases. The CDR3 is made up of 16 amino acids. CDR1 is SGHRS and CDR2 is YFSETQ in the germline V gene. J lost 5 bases, V lost 4 bases, and 14 bases had no gene match. CDR3 protein: CASSPTARRGPYGYTF. As DNA, the CDR3 is TGCGCCAGCAGCCCGACCGCCAGGAGGGGGCCTTATGGCTACACCTTC.

This rearrangement joins TRBV19 to TRBJ2-4; 10 bases align to TRBD2. CDR1 and CDR2 (germline): LNHDA, SQIVND (reference sequence). Germline trimming cut 6 bases from V and 0 bases from J; bases unmatched to any gene: 5. The length of the CDR3 is 16 residues. CDR3 in amino acids: CASSKAGGAAKNIQYF. The CDR3 nucleotides are TGTGCCAGTAGCAAAGCGGGGGGGGCAGCCAAAAACATTCAGTACTTC.

The rearrangement uses TRBV2 and TRBJ2-5; D not certain. The CDR3 totals 16 residues. The germline V gene has CDR1 SNHLY and CDR2 FYNNEI. Trimming left V 1 base short and J 2 bases short, with 14 bases between. The CDR3 DNA is TGTGCCAGCAGTGAAGGGTGGCGTATCGGGCAAGAGACCCAGTACTTC. Protein product: CASSEGWRIGQETQYF.

Here the CDR3 reads CASSPGEMRLQHF. CDR3 DNA: TGTGCCAGCAGCCCGGGGGAGATGCGACTGCAGCATTTT. The chain uses TRBV11-2 and TRBJ1-5; D perhaps matches TRBD1 (5 bases). Trimming took off 5 bases at V and 13 bases at J, with 18 bases between the two ends. CDR3 size: 13 residues. Germline assignment: CDR1 SGHAT and CDR2 FQNNGV.

The chain combines TRBV27 with TRBJ2-5, with TRBD1 matching 7 bases. Germline V gene lookup returns CDR1 MNHEY and CDR2 SMNVEV (reference sequence). The CDR3 is 14 residues long. J lost 0 bases, V lost 4 bases, and 2 bases had no gene match. The CDR3 here is CASSSDRDQETQYF. The DNA of the CDR3 is TGTGCCAGCAGTTCCGACAGGGACCAAGAGACCCAGTACTTC.

V and J are TRBV7-2 and TRBJ1-5; perhaps TRBD1 as D (6 bases). Germline CDR1 SGHTA, CDR2 FQGNSA. This CDR3 spans 15 amino acids. V dropped 1 base and J dropped 8 bases, with 15 bases sitting between them. The CDR3 reads CASSLVVGAREPQHF. CDR3 in DNA: TGTGCCAGCAGCTTAGTCGTGGGGGCGCGTGAGCCCCAGCATTTT.

The chain combines TRBV28 with TRBJ2-1; 8 nucleotides agree with TRBD2. The CDR3 runs 14 residues. V was pared by 3 bases and J by 7 bases, with 5 bases of the junction left unmatched. The germline CDR1 and CDR2 sequences are MDHEN and SYDVKM. CDR3 protein: CASSFSGGLNEQFF. CDR3 DNA: TGTGCCAGCAGTTTCAGCGGGGGCCTGAATGAGCAGTTCTTC. The complete variable domain, with remaining parts taken from reference TRBV28 and TRBJ2-1, reads DVKVTQSSRYLVKRTGEKVFLECVQDMDHENMFWYRQDPGLGLRLIYFSYDVKMKEKGDIPEGYSVSREKKERFSLILESASTNQTSMYLCASSFSGGLNEQFFGPGTRLTVL.

The chain couples TRBV27 to TRBJ1-2; TRBD1 is a possible D gene (6 bases). Trimming left V 5 bases short and J 2 bases short, with 12 bases between. Per germline, CDR1 MNHEY and CDR2 SMNVEV (reference sequence). CDR3 length: 14 residues. The CDR3 nucleotides read TGTGCCAGCAGTCCGAGGACAGCGAACTATGGCTACACCTTC. Its translation: CASSPRTANYGYTF.

J is TRBJ1-6 and V is TRBV10-1, with D perhaps TRBD1 (5 bases). Germline V gene sequence: CDR1 WNHNN, CDR2 SYGVQD (reference sequence). V lost 2 bases and J lost 8, with 19 bases in between. The CDR3 runs to 17 residues. CDR3 in DNA: TGCGCCAGCAGTGAGCCACTCACGCAGGGATTATATTCACCCCTCCACTTT. This codes for CASSEPLTQGLYSPLHF.

The genes are TRBV2 and TRBJ1-2; D call uncertain. Germline CDR1 SNHLY, CDR2 FYNNEI. The V end lost 1 base, the J end lost 4 bases, and 10 bases lay between the germline ends. This CDR3 comprises 14 residues. CDR3 amino acids: CASSEGSRLYGYTF. The CDR3 nucleotides are TGTGCCAGCAGTGAAGGATCGCGCCTCTATGGCTACACCTTC.

This clone was seen only a few times. In DNA form, the CDR3 reads TGTGCCAGCAGTCCGGACAGAGGGGGCAATCAGCCCCAGCATTTT. Translated, it gives CASSPDRGGNQPQHF. The chain employs TRBV25-1 and TRBJ1-5, with a weak D call TRBD1 (6 bases). CDR1 and CDR2 (germline): MGHDK, SYGVNS. Trimming removed 5 bases at V and 2 bases at J, with 13 bases between. The CDR3 has 15 amino acids.